This T cell receptor (beta chain) is drawn from a study of graft-versus-host responses after intestinal transplantation. Across the whole study: Recipients received multivisceral, liver-intestinal, or isolated intestinal transplants. The recipients all started with anti-thymocyte globulin induction and then took tacrolimus and steroids for 3 to 4 years. General study points: GvH clones were identified in recipient marrow, with some first appearing in ileum or blood.

Repertoires were generated with immunoSEQ multiplex PCR, while TCRdb's copy carries only in-frame clones and drops some. The table records about 14,000 clones, approximately 80% of them present only once. Graft material was processed, releasing intraepithelial and lamina propria lymphocytes. Germline assignment: CDR1 MNHEY and CDR2 SMNVEV (reference sequence). V dropped 1 base and J dropped 8; count of bases not matched to a gene: 4. The CDR3 is 14 amino acids. With regard to this clone: Its specificity is unknown.

The sequence was collected from a human patient who received an intestinal transplant, so some T cells may come from the graft donor. The sample consisted of ileum tissue, taken approximately 27 days after intestinal transplant. This chain joins TRBV27 and TRBJ1-2, with TRBD1 identical over 10 bases. This chain's CDR3 is CASSLWGTGDGYTF. In DNA, the CDR3 is TGTGCCAGCAGTTTATGGGGGACAGGGGACGGCTACACCTTC.